This T cell receptor (beta chain) stems from a study of graft-versus-host responses after intestinal transplantation. As to this clone: Its specificity is not known.

The repertoire was sequenced with immunoSEQ multiplex PCR; TCRdb's copy has only in-frame clones and lacks some. The profile shows roughly 28,000 clones, 85% to 95% of them singletons. Overall study findings and caveats: Allografts of one patient group, those with graft-donor T cell macrochimerism, had high graft-versus-host to host-versus-graft clonal ratios. Circulating GvH clone levels at their peak were associated with HvG declines (early post-transplant).

In germline, CDR1 is LNHDA, CDR2 SQIVND (reference sequence). This CDR3 comprises 14 residues. Trimming took off 2 bases at V and 5 bases at J, with 7 bases between the two ends. This material consisted of PBMCs, taken 66 days after intestinal transplant. The receptor's source is a human patient who received an intestinal transplant, so some T cells may come from the graft donor. The chain carries TRBV19 and TRBJ1-6; TRBD1 is a possible D gene (6 bases). The chain's CDR3 is CASSIQGNNSPLHF. DNA for the CDR3: TGTGCCAGTAGTATACAGGGGAATAATTCACCCCTCCACTTT.